These 6 T cell receptor beta chains share one sample of origin, sequenced in a study of cytomegalovirus exposure and HLA in healthy donors. TCRdb's table, derived via immunoSEQ multiplex PCR, lists solely in-frame clones and lacks some. This table has fewer than 130,000 clones, more than 70% appearing once. Material: PBMCs. These receptors originate from a young woman in good health and CMV-seronegative.

This clone was seen once. Other nucleotide sequences in the sample specify the same CDR3. This chain joins TRBV4-1 and TRBJ1-2; 7 nucleotides agree with TRBD1. V lost 1 base, J lost 6 bases, and 2 bases stayed unmatched. Germline CDR1 and CDR2: MGHRA and YSYEKL. This CDR3 contains 13 residues. CDR3: CASSQGTGNGYTF. The CDR3 nucleotides are TGCGCCAGCAGCCAAGGGACAGGTAATGGCTACACCTTC.

This chain joins TRBV28 and TRBJ1-3, with a tentative D call TRBD1 (5 bases). V dropped 4 bases and J dropped 8 bases, with 12 bases sitting between them. The germline V gene encodes CDR1 MDHEN and CDR2 SYDVKM. This CDR3 has 13 amino acids. The CDR3 loop is CASSSSPGDTIYF. The CDR3 region has the DNA TGTGCCAGCAGTTCCTCTCCGGGGGACACCATATATTTT.

This clone was counted once. The chain joins TRBV28 to TRBJ1-2, with TRBD1 identical over 9 bases. The germline V gene encodes CDR1 MDHEN and CDR2 SYDVKM. Losses at the gene ends were 6 bases for V and 4 bases for J; bases not matched to a gene: 6. The CDR3 length is 14 residues. CDR3 residues: CASRSTGGSYGYTF. CDR3 DNA: TGTGCCAGCAGATCAACAGGGGGCAGCTATGGCTACACCTTC.

V and J are TRBV4-1 and TRBJ2-7; 7 positions match TRBD2. The trim removed 0 bases at V and 5 bases at J, leaving 7 bases unmatched. The germline V gene encodes CDR1 MGHRA and CDR2 YSYEKL. CDR3 length: 15 residues. Written as DNA, the CDR3 is TGCGCCAGCAGCCAAGAGCACGGGGGGTCGGACGAGCAGTACTTC. Translating gives CASSQEHGGSDEQYF.

The chain employs TRBV5-1 and TRBJ1-3; 8 bases fit TRBD1. This CDR3 has 16 amino acids. The J segment lost 3 bases and the V segment lost 5 bases, leaving 10 bases of the junction unmatched. Looked up from germline, CDR1 is SGHRS and CDR2 is YFSETQ. The CDR3, as DNA: TGCGCCAGCAGTTCAATCGGACAGGGACGTGGAAACACCATATATTTT. It yields the protein CASSSIGQGRGNTIYF.

The chain couples TRBV27 to TRBJ1-2; possibly TRBD1 for D (6 bases). CDR3 length: 14 residues. V was pared by 10 bases and J by 8 bases, with 23 bases between. Looked up from germline, CDR1 is MNHEY and CDR2 is SMNVEV (reference sequence). The CDR3 nucleotides read TGTGCCACCAAGGGGGGGGGCGCAGTGGAAGGCTACACCTTC. Translated: CATKGGGAVEGYTF.